A selection of T cell receptor beta chains follows, all from one sample in a study of T cell responses to AZD1222 COVID-19 vaccine. Measured with immunoSEQ multiplex PCR; TCRdb has only the in-frame clones, and not every one. The profile shows some 110,000 clones, about 87% of them singletons. Sequencing used peripheral blood, obtained on day 0 of AZD1222 vaccination. These receptors all stem from an adult in good health. The CDR3 runs from the conserved cysteine through the conserved F or W. The D gene is left open where the match is weak. Rows give clone size only sometimes, using once, few, many, or a class for an expanded clone.

>-|TRBV2|-|TRBJ1-1
TGTGCCAGCAGTGCGAGGGGCACTGAAGCTTTCTTT
CASSARGTEAFF
>-|TRBV5-6|-|TRBJ1-1
TGTGCCAGCAGCTTTGGGTTTGCGAACACTGAAGCTTTCTTT
CASSFGFANTEAFF
>few|TRBV5-1|TRBD2|TRBJ2-7
TGCGCCAGCAGCTTGGGACTAGCGGGCGAGCAGTACTTC
CASSLGLAGEQYF
>-|TRBV14|-|TRBJ1-5
TGTGCCAGCAGCCAGGGGAATCAGCCCCAGCATTTT
CASSQGNQPQHF
>-|TRBV5-4|-|TRBJ2-7
TGTGCCAGCAGCGCTGGCGGGTACGAGCAGTACTTC
CASSAGGYEQYF
>-|TRBV5-6|-|TRBJ2-5
TGTGCCAGCAGCACGGTAGTACGGGAACGGGGAGAGACCCAGTACTTC
CASSTVVRERGETQYF
>-|TRBV7-6|-|TRBJ2-3
TGTGCCAGCAGCTTAGTGGTAGGGCCAGATACGCAGTATTTT
CASSLVVGPDTQYF
>-|TRBV13|-|TRBJ2-3
TGTGCCAGCAGCACTGGGACTGAAGGGGATACGCAGTATTTT
CASSTGTEGDTQYF
>-|TRBV24-1|-|TRBJ1-4
TGTGCCACCAGTGATGGGGGAAGTAATGAAAAACTGTTTTTT
CATSDGGSNEKLFF
>-|TRBV20-1|-|TRBJ1-1
TGCAGTGCTAGAGCAAGCGGCCAAGGGTTCTTT
CSARASGQGFF
>-|TRBV28|-|TRBJ1-2
TGTGCCAGCAACCTCGGGCCTACCTATGGCTACACCTTC
CASNLGPTYGYTF
>-|TRBV28|TRBD1|TRBJ1-2
TGTGCCAGCGGACCGGGACAGGGGTACTATGGCTACACCTTC
CASGPGQGYYGYTF
>-|TRBV24-1|-|TRBJ1-1
TGTGCCACCAGTCCAGGTTGGAACACTGAAGCTTTCTTT
CATSPGWNTEAFF
>-|TRBV24-1|-|TRBJ1-5
TGTGCCACCAGTGACTATAGCAATCAGCCCCAGCATTTT
CATSDYSNQPQHF
>once|TRBV7-9|-|TRBJ2-5
TGTGCCAGCAGCTCATGGGAGGCGAGTCTAGAGACCCAGTACTTC
CASSSWEASLETQYF
>-|TRBV7-8|-|TRBJ2-2
TGTGCCAGCTCGATTTCCCAGGGTTGGACCGGGGAGCTGTTTTTT
CASSISQGWTGELFF
>-|TRBV15|-|TRBJ1-4
TGTGCCACCAGCCCCGGGCCCGGCAGGAATAATGAAAAACTGTTTTTT
CATSPGPGRNNEKLFF
>-|TRBV19|-|TRBJ2-6
TGTGCCAGTAGTCCACAAGAGGGCCGTCTCTCTGGGGCCAACGTCCTGACTTTC
CASSPQEGRLSGANVLTF
>-|TRBV4-2|TRBD1|TRBJ1-5
TGTGCCAGCAGCCAAGGTCTGGGGGACAGTAGCTTGTATAGCAATCAGCCCCAGCATTTT
CASSQGLGDSSLYSNQPQHF
>-|TRBV18|TRBD1|TRBJ2-1
TGTGCCAGCTCACCGGGACAGGGAACTTACAATGAGCAGTTCTTC
CASSPGQGTYNEQFF
>-|TRBV7-2|TRBD1|TRBJ1-2
TGTGCCAGCAGCTTAGAGGACAGGGGGGAGGGCTACACCTTC
CASSLEDRGEGYTF
>-|TRBV30|-|TRBJ1-1
TGTGCCTGGACCTGGGGGGCTCCGAACACTGAAGCTTTCTTT
CAWTWGAPNTEAFF
>-|TRBV29-1|-|TRBJ1-1
TGCAGCGTTGAAGCAGGGCCTGAAGCTTTCTTT
CSVEAGPEAFF
>-|TRBV9|-|TRBJ1-2
TGTGCCAGCAGCGACCCCTATGGCTACACCTTC
CASSDPYGYTF
>-|TRBV24-1|TRBD2|TRBJ2-1
TGTGCCACCAGTGATCCACTAGCGGGCGATTACAATGAGCAGTTCTTC
CATSDPLAGDYNEQFF
>-|TRBV3-1/TRBV3-2|-|TRBJ2-2
TGTGCCAGCAGCCATCCCGCGGTTACCGGGGAGCTGTTTTTT
CASSHPAVTGELFF
>-|TRBV27|-|TRBJ1-2
TGTGCCAGCAGTCGAAGACAGGCTTTAGCTAACTATGGCTACACCTTC
CASSRRQALANYGYTF
>-|TRBV5-6|TRBD1|TRBJ1-1
TGTGCCAGCAGCTTAATAAGGACAGGGGACACTGAAGCTTTCTTT
CASSLIRTGDTEAFF
>-|TRBV18|-|TRBJ2-5
TGTGCCAGCTCACCCGACTACCAAGAGACCCAGTACTTC
CASSPDYQETQYF
>-|TRBV5-1|TRBD2|TRBJ2-5
TGCGCCAGCAGCGTTAGTACTAGCGGGGGAAGGGAGACCCAGTACTTC
CASSVSTSGGRETQYF
>-|TRBV28|TRBD1|TRBJ1-5
TGTGCCAGCAGTTTAGGGACAGGGCGAGGCGGACAGCCCCAGCATTTT
CASSLGTGRGGQPQHF
>once|TRBV6-5|-|TRBJ1-5
TGTGCCAGCAGTTACTCGTATGCTGATAGCAATCAGCCCCAGCATTTT
CASSYSYADSNQPQHF
>-|TRBV2|-|TRBJ2-2
TGTGCCAGCACCGCAGGGTTTTTGGCCGGGGAGCTGTTTTTT
CASTAGFLAGELFF
>once|TRBV6-5|-|TRBJ1-1
TGTGCCAGCAAGCGGTCGAACACTGAAGCTTTCTTT
CASKRSNTEAFF
>-|TRBV27|-|TRBJ2-5
TGTGCCAGCAGTCCTCACAGCCTACAAGAGACCCAGTACTTC
CASSPHSLQETQYF
>-|TRBV28|TRBD2|TRBJ2-1
TGTGCCAGCAGTTTAGGGAGCGGGAGTGGGTTTTTGGACAATGAGCAGTTCTTC
CASSLGSGSGFLDNEQFF
>-|TRBV4-3|-|TRBJ2-3
TGCGCCAGCAGCCAAGGACGTAGCACAGATACGCAGTATTTT
CASSQGRSTDTQYF
>-|TRBV15|-|TRBJ2-5
TGTGCCACGGGCCCCTCGGCACAAATCCCGAAAGAGACCCAGTACTTC
CATGPSAQIPKETQYF
>-|TRBV7-9|-|TRBJ2-1
TGTGCCAGCAGCCCCCGAGGTGGGGGACTCTCCTACAATGAGCAGTTCTTC
CASSPRGGGLSYNEQFF
>-|TRBV5-4|-|TRBJ1-4
TGTGCCAGCAGCTTGGGCGGGTCGTCCCAGGGGCCAACTAATGAAAAACTGTTTTTT
CASSLGGSSQGPTNEKLFF
>-|TRBV21-1|-|TRBJ1-5
TGTGCCAGCAGCAGCGACAGAGGCGACGTTCAGCCCCAGCATTTT
CASSSDRGDVQPQHF
>once|TRBV18|TRBD1|TRBJ1-5
TGTGCCAGCTCACCACCTACCGGGACAGGGGTTAATCAGCCCCAGCATTTT
CASSPPTGTGVNQPQHF
>-|TRBV5-1|-|TRBJ2-2
TGCGCCAGCAGGACTAGTAGCACCGGGGAGCTGTTTTTT
CASRTSSTGELFF
>-|TRBV10-3|TRBD1|TRBJ1-5
TGTGCCATCAGTGAGTCCGAGGGGGCAGGTCAGCCCCAGCATTTT
CAISESEGAGQPQHF
>-|TRBV7-2|-|TRBJ2-2
TGTGCCAGCAGGTTCAGTTGGACCGGGGAGCTGTTTTTT
CASRFSWTGELFF
>-|TRBV29-1|TRBD1|TRBJ2-7
TGCAGCGTTTGGACAGGGGGCTTCTCCTACGAGCAGTACTTC
CSVWTGGFSYEQYF
>-|TRBV27|TRBD1|TRBJ1-4
TGTGCCAGCAGTCAACAGGGGTTCGGTGAAAAACTGTTTTTT
CASSQQGFGEKLFF